These 27 T cell receptor beta chains were sequenced from one sample in a study of blood T cell repertoires in COVID-19. Clones were sequenced by immunoSEQ multiplex PCR, and TCRdb holds only the in-frame ones, with some missing. This table holds 150,000 or so clones, approximately 87% found once. The material sequenced was PBMCs or T cells enriched from blood (not recorded which). The receptors stem from a woman between 45 and 60 years old who had recovered from COVID-19.

V usage is TRBV18 and J usage is TRBJ2-1; 10 bases map to TRBD2. CDR1 is KGHSH, CDR2 LQKENI, per germline. Trimming cost V 0 bases and J 12 bases; bases outside gene matches: 14. This CDR3 contains 17 residues. The CDR3 nucleotides read TGTGCCAGCTCACCACCGGTCAGGAGCGGGAGGGCACAAGTGCAGTTCTTC. Translated, it gives CASSPPVRSGRAQVQFF.

CDR3 amino acids: CASSFDRGNNSPLHF. In nucleotides, the CDR3 is TGTGCCAGCAGTTTTGACAGGGGAAATAATTCACCCCTCCACTTT. This sequence joins TRBV6-5 and TRBJ1-6; 8 bases agree with TRBD1. The V gene's germline CDR1 is MNHEY and CDR2 SVGAGI. The CDR3 runs to 15 residues. V gave up 4 bases and J gave up 5 bases; unmatched junction bases: 4.

The sample holds a few counts of this clone. The rearrangement joins TRBV7-9 to TRBJ2-5; no clear D gene. The V gene's germline CDR1 is SEHNR and CDR2 FQNEAQ (reference sequence). The CDR3 covers 15 residues. Deletions cut 4 bases from V and 4 bases from J, with 16 bases between. The DNA of the CDR3 is TGTGCCAGCAGCTCGAAGACCCATCGGGTAGAGACCCAGTACTTC. Its translation is CASSSKTHRVETQYF.

CDR3 coding DNA: TGTGCCAGCAGTGACGGCGGGGGCTCCTACGAGCAGTACGTC. Its protein is CASSDGGGSYEQYV. The V call is TRBV6-4, the J call TRBJ2-7; 7 nucleotides match TRBD2. Germline loops: CDR1 MRHNA, CDR2 SNTAGT. This CDR3 comprises 14 residues. V lost 2 bases to trimming and J lost 0 bases; unmatched junction nucleotides: 1.

The chain has TRBV14 and TRBJ1-2; D not certain. Germline assignment: CDR1 SGHDN and CDR2 FVKESK. The CDR3 totals 15 residues. V gave up 2 bases and J gave up 2 bases, with 12 bases separating them. The CDR3 DNA reads TGTGCCAGCAGCCAAAGAGAATACGGGAACTATGGCTACACCTTC. This codes for CASSQREYGNYGYTF.

The V call is TRBV2, the J call TRBJ2-3, with D possibly matching TRBD2 (5 bases). This CDR3 is 16 amino acids long. CDR1 and CDR2 from the germline V gene are SNHLY and FYNNEI. V lost 1 base and J lost 0, with 11 bases in between. The CDR3 protein is CASSEGLAPSTDTQYF. CDR3 DNA sequence: TGTGCCAGCAGTGAAGGGCTAGCCCCGAGCACAGATACGCAGTATTTT.

J is TRBJ2-5 and V is TRBV28; 11 positions match TRBD1. Looked up from germline, CDR1 is MDHEN and CDR2 is SYDVKM. The CDR3 is 15 residues long. V gave up 5 bases and J gave up 6 bases; unmatched junction bases: 8. The CDR3 nucleotides are TGTGCCAGCAGTCTCTCCGGGACAGGGGGGCAGACCCAGTACTTC. Its translation is CASSLSGTGGQTQYF.

The chain links TRBV2 to TRBJ2-2; TRBD1 agrees at 8 bases. The germline V gene has CDR1 SNHLY and CDR2 FYNNEI. CDR3 length: 14 amino acids. V shed 8 bases and J 5 bases; nucleotides not matched to a gene: 7. CDR3 DNA: TGTGCCAGCGCTGACAGGGGAGGAACCGGGGAGCTGTTTTTT. Protein sequence: CASADRGGTGELFF.

This clone turned up a few times. The V gene is TRBV19, the J gene TRBJ1-2, with D perhaps TRBD1 (5 bases). The CDR3 runs to 13 residues. The germline V and J ends were trimmed by 8 bases and 7 bases, with 17 bases remaining between them. Germline CDR1 LNHDA, CDR2 SQIVND (reference sequence). CDR3 coding DNA: TGTGCCAGTCGCAACCAGGGACTCGCTGGCTACACCTTC. Its protein is CASRNQGLAGYTF.

In DNA form, the CDR3 reads TGTGCCAGCAGCCGGTCGTCCGTAGAGACCCAGTACTTC. Protein: CASSRSSVETQYF. The chain uses TRBV7-2 and TRBJ2-5; no reliable D call. V was trimmed by 5 bases and J by 4 bases, leaving 11 bases between them. Germline lookup yields CDR1 SGHTA and CDR2 FQGNSA. The CDR3 has 13 amino acids.

The rearrangement links TRBV29-1 to TRBJ1-3; no clear D gene. Germline V gene data show CDR1 as SQVTM and CDR2 as ANQGSEA. V was pared by 4 bases and J by 2 bases, with 6 bases between. This CDR3 is built from 12 residues. This chain's CDR3 is CSVGATGNTIYF. CDR3 sequence (DNA): TGCAGCGTTGGCGCTACTGGAAACACCATATATTTT.

This clone was observed a single time. This chain links TRBV19 with TRBJ1-5; D call uncertain. V dropped 8 bases and J dropped 1 base, with 15 bases sitting between them. The CDR3 runs 15 residues. The germline gives CDR1 LNHDA, CDR2 SQIVND (reference sequence). In DNA form, the CDR3 reads TGTGCCAGTTCCAAGGGAGCGGGGAGCAATCAGCCCCAGCATTTT. Amino acid sequence: CASSKGAGSNQPQHF.

This clone was recorded at least ten times. V usage is TRBV28 and J usage is TRBJ2-5, with 9 bases lining up with TRBD1. V was clipped by 3 bases and J by 2 bases; unmatched bases: 1. The CDR3 consists of 14 residues. Per the germline V gene, CDR1 is MDHEN and CDR2 is SYDVKM. CDR3 sequence reads: CASSFGTGQETQYF. The CDR3 nucleotides read TGTGCCAGCAGTTTCGGGACAGGGCAAGAGACCCAGTACTTC.

J is TRBJ1-1 and V is TRBV7-9, with D maybe TRBD1 (6 bases). The V end was cut by 7 bases, the J end by 0 bases, with 12 bases between. The CDR3 is 14 residues long. CDR1 and CDR2 (germline): SEHNR, FQNEAQ (reference sequence). CDR3 sequence: CASTPGAVNTEAFF. The CDR3 DNA reads TGTGCCAGCACCCCAGGGGCTGTGAACACTGAAGCTTTCTTT.

The chain is built from TRBV24-1 and TRBJ1-3; D not resolved. Trimming removed 2 bases from V and 4 bases from J, with 5 bases in between. The CDR3 sequence is 13 residues long. Germline lookup yields CDR1 KGHDR and CDR2 SFDVKD. CDR3 sequence (DNA): TGTGCCACCAGTGATTCAAGCGGAAACACCATATATTTT. This gives the protein CATSDSSGNTIYF.

The V and J genes are TRBV4-2 and TRBJ1-3; TRBD1 matches 11 bases. Trimming removed 2 bases from V and 3 bases from J; junction bases left unmatched: 3. From germline, CDR1 is LGHNA and CDR2 YNFKEQ. The CDR3 is 16 residues long. The CDR3 DNA reads TGTGCCAGCAGCCAACCCGGGACAGGGGGTGGAAACACCATATATTTT. This gives the protein CASSQPGTGGGNTIYF.

The rearrangement joins TRBV7-9 to TRBJ1-6, with TRBD1 matching 8 bases. Trimming took 5 bases from V and 10 from J; bases not matched to a gene: 10. Germline-derived CDR1 and CDR2 are SEHNR and FQNEAQ (reference sequence). CDR3 length: 15 amino acids. In nucleotides, the CDR3 is TGTGCCAGCAGCCTCGGGGGACAGGATGTCTCACCCCTCCACTTT. This sequence encodes CASSLGGQDVSPLHF.

This clone was seen ten or more times. The chain joins TRBV9 to TRBJ1-1; no firm D call. The germline gives CDR1 SGDLS, CDR2 YYNGEE. The CDR3 consists of 13 residues. V dropped 7 bases and J dropped 1 base, with 11 bases sitting between them. In DNA form, the CDR3 reads TGTGCCAGCGGTAATACGGGGAACACTGAAGCTTTCTTT. Encoded protein: CASGNTGNTEAFF.

The V and J genes are TRBV11-2 and TRBJ2-3; 10 nucleotides match TRBD2. V was pared by 1 base and J by 2 bases, with 3 bases of the junction left unmatched. The germline CDR1 and CDR2 sequences are SGHAT and FQNNGV. There are 16 residues in the CDR3. CDR3 loop: CASSLVLAGATDTQYF. In DNA, the CDR3 is TGTGCCAGCAGCTTAGTGCTAGCGGGGGCCACAGATACGCAGTATTTT.

The chain links TRBV9 to TRBJ2-1; tentatively, D is TRBD2 (6 bases). V was shortened by 3 bases and J by 1 base, with 17 bases between the two germline ends. This CDR3 region has 17 residues. Germline V lookup: CDR1 SGDLS, CDR2 YYNGEE. The CDR3 is CASSGNPGLLSYNEQFF. CDR3 DNA: TGTGCCAGCAGCGGCAACCCGGGACTTCTGTCCTACAATGAGCAGTTCTTC. The full variable domain, rest sourced from reference TRBV9 and TRBJ2-1, is DSGVTQTPKHLITATGQRVTLRCSPRSGDLSVYWYQQSLDQGLQFLIQYYNGEERAKGNILERFSAQQFPDLHSELNLSSLELGDSALYFCASSGNPGLLSYNEQFFGPGTRLTVL.

This chain joins TRBV5-1 and TRBJ2-1, with D perhaps matching TRBD1 (6 bases). The CDR3 is 13 amino acids. Germline V gene lookup returns CDR1 SGHRS and CDR2 YFSETQ. V was shortened by 4 bases and J by 4 bases, with 9 bases between the two germline ends. The CDR3 loop is CASSPQGYNEQFF. CDR3 in DNA: TGCGCCAGCAGCCCACAGGGATACAATGAGCAGTTCTTC.

The chain couples TRBV7-9 to TRBJ1-5; TRBD1 aligns across 8 bases. V lost 5 bases, J lost 5 bases, and 8 bases stayed unmatched. This CDR3 spans 15 amino acids. CDR1 is SEHNR and CDR2 is FQNEAQ in the germline V gene (reference sequence). In DNA form, the CDR3 reads TGTGCCAGCAGCCCCCAGGGGGCCCCCCATCAGCCCCAGCATTTT. Translating it yields CASSPQGAPHQPQHF. Variable domain in full (rest from reference TRBV7-9 and TRBJ1-5): DTGVSQNPRHKITKRGQNVTFRCDPISEHNRLYWYRQTLGQGPEFLTYFQNEAQLEKSRLLSDRFSAERPKGSFSTLEIQRTEQGDSAMYLCASSPQGAPHQPQHFGDGTRLSIL.

The V and J genes are TRBV5-6 and TRBJ1-1; no clear D. CDR1 is SGHDT and CDR2 is YYEEEE in the germline V gene. Trimming removed 3 bases at V and 0 bases at J, with 12 bases between. The CDR3 has 15 amino acids. This CDR3 is CASSSIRKMNTEAFF. CDR3 coding DNA: TGTGCCAGCAGCTCGATCAGAAAGATGAACACTGAAGCTTTCTTT.

The CDR3 reads CATRADGSSYNEQFF. The DNA of the CDR3 is TGTGCCACCAGGGCTGACGGGAGCTCCTACAATGAGCAGTTCTTC. The V gene is TRBV15, the J gene TRBJ2-1, with D perhaps TRBD2 (6 bases). V was pared by 6 bases and J by 0 bases, with 12 bases between. The CDR3 runs to 15 residues. Germline CDR1 is LNHNV and CDR2 is YYDKDF (reference sequence).

The chain employs TRBV5-1 and TRBJ1-1; D is uncertain. There are 13 residues in the CDR3. The V end lost 4 bases, the J end lost 3 bases, and 10 bases lay between the germline ends. The germline gives CDR1 SGHRS, CDR2 YFSETQ. DNA for the CDR3: TGCGCCAGCAGCCTCGCGGGCCACACTGAAGCTTTCTTT. Amino acid sequence: CASSLAGHTEAFF.

The chain uses TRBV6-4 and TRBJ1-1; 7 bases are a match to TRBD1. With 6 bases clipped from V and 10 bases from J, the junction kept 11 bases outside the gene matches. Germline CDR1 is MRHNA and CDR2 is SNTAGT. This CDR3 has 13 amino acids. As DNA, the CDR3 is TGTGCCAGCAGGGCCTCGGGGACAGAGGGAGCTTTCTTT. Amino acid sequence: CASRASGTEGAFF.

The CDR3 sequence is CASSESRGANQPQHF. The CDR3 coding sequence is TGTGCCAGCAGTGAAAGCAGGGGGGCCAATCAGCCCCAGCATTTT. The rearrangement joins TRBV6-1 to TRBJ1-5; 7 bases match TRBD1. This CDR3 spans 15 amino acids. The V segment lost 2 bases and the J segment 3 bases; nucleotides outside the gene matches: 4. The germline V gene encodes CDR1 MNHNS and CDR2 SASEGT.